Listed here are 29 T cell receptor beta chains from one sample, sequenced in a study of blood T cell repertoires in COVID-19. Clones were read by immunoSEQ multiplex PCR, and TCRdb kept only the in-frame ones, dropping some. The table lists approximately 360,000 clones, roughly 88% of them singletons. The sample taken for sequencing was PBMCs or T cells enriched from blood (not recorded which). The source of these receptors is a woman in her 30s with acute COVID-19.

Points on this clone: The same CDR3 also results from other DNA sequences found in this sample. The chain couples TRBV5-1 to TRBJ2-7, with 8 nucleotides matching TRBD1. J was trimmed by 0 bases and V by 0 bases; bases with no gene match: 2. This CDR3 contains 15 residues. Looked up from germline, CDR1 is SGHRS and CDR2 is YFSETQ. The CDR3 bases are TGCGCCAGCAGCTTGGGGCAGGGGGCCTCCTACGAGCAGTACTTC. This sequence encodes CASSLGQGASYEQYF.

The CDR3 is CASSVLGDTQYF. Here the CDR3 DNA reads TGTGCCAGCAGTGTACTAGGAGATACGCAGTATTTT. V gene TRBV2 combines with J gene TRBJ2-3, with D perhaps TRBD2 (5 bases). V lost 4 bases to trimming and J lost 5 bases, with 7 bases between them. Germline V gene sequence: CDR1 SNHLY, CDR2 FYNNEI. CDR3 size: 12 residues.

The rearrangement links TRBV7-3 to TRBJ1-2; 7 bases align to TRBD1. Germline V lookup: CDR1 SGHTA, CDR2 FQGTGA. Trimming removed 5 bases from V and 5 bases from J; junction bases left unmatched: 17. The CDR3 length is 17 residues. CDR3 DNA: TGTGCCAGCAGCCATCGACAGGGCCCACACGGGATATATGGCTACACCTTC. Translated: CASSHRQGPHGIYGYTF.

The genes are TRBV10-3 and TRBJ1-1; 7 nucleotides line up with TRBD1. Germline CDR1 is ENHRY and CDR2 is SYGVKD. CDR3 length: 13 amino acids. Losses at the gene ends were 6 bases for V and 5 bases for J; bases not matched to a gene: 6. The CDR3 DNA is TGTGCCATCAGGCTTCTACAGGGGACTGAAGCTTTCTTT. Its translation: CAIRLLQGTEAFF.

In DNA, the CDR3 is TGCGCCAGCAGCCCAGGGCCGGGACAGACCACTGAAGCTTTCTTT. Translating gives CASSPGPGQTTEAFF. The chain is built from TRBV5-1 and TRBJ1-1, with 7 positions matching TRBD1. The CDR3 is 15 residues long. Per the germline V gene, CDR1 is SGHRS and CDR2 is YFSETQ. The V gene end was trimmed by 4 bases and the J gene end by 4 bases; junction bases not matched to a gene: 10.

The chain links TRBV11-2 to TRBJ1-1, with 9 bases aligning to TRBD1. The CDR3 totals 17 residues. V shed 2 bases, J shed 5 bases, and the junction held 12 bases outside the gene matches. Per the germline V gene, CDR1 is SGHAT and CDR2 is FQNNGV. CDR3 bases: TGTGCCAGCAGCTTAAGTAAGGGGACAGGGCAACAGACTGAAGCTTTCTTT. Protein: CASSLSKGTGQQTEAFF.

The V and J genes are TRBV7-9 and TRBJ1-3; D remains ambiguous. This CDR3 is 13 amino acids long. Trimming left V 7 bases short and J 0 bases short, with 7 bases between. Germline values: CDR1 SEHNR, CDR2 FQNEAQ (reference sequence). This chain's CDR3 is CASIQYSGNTIYF. CDR3 coding DNA: TGTGCCAGCATCCAGTACTCTGGAAACACCATATATTTT.

The chain uses TRBV28 and TRBJ2-7; TRBD1 agrees at 10 bases. This CDR3 has 14 residues. Per germline, CDR1 MDHEN and CDR2 SYDVKM. With 6 bases clipped from V and 2 bases from J, the junction kept 4 bases outside the gene matches. The CDR3 loop reads CASSNGQGAYEQYF. In nucleotides, the CDR3 is TGTGCCAGCAGCAACGGACAGGGGGCCTACGAGCAGTACTTC. The full variable domain, in which reference TRBV28 and TRBJ2-7 provide the parts outside the CDR3, is DVKVTQSSRYLVKRTGEKVFLECVQDMDHENMFWYRQDPGLGLRLIYFSYDVKMKEKGDIPEGYSVSREKKERFSLILESASTNQTSMYLCASSNGQGAYEQYFGPGTRLTVT.

The chain couples TRBV5-5 to TRBJ1-2; TRBD1 is a possible D gene (6 bases). The CDR3 totals 14 residues. Germline CDR1 reads SGHKS; CDR2 reads YYEKEE (reference sequence). V was cut by 3 bases and J by 2 bases, with 11 bases left in between. CDR3 residues: CASSSTGWNYGYTF. CDR3 DNA: TGTGCCAGCAGCTCGACAGGTTGGAACTATGGCTACACCTTC.

This clone is a singleton in its sample. J is TRBJ2-2 and V is TRBV19, with a weak D call TRBD2 (7 bases). Germline V lookup: CDR1 LNHDA, CDR2 SQIVND (reference sequence). The CDR3 runs to 17 residues. V lost 2 bases and J lost 5, with 18 bases in between. DNA for the CDR3: TGTGCCAGTAGTATAACCCCGGGGGGCCCCAGGACCGGGGAGCTGTTTTTT. The encoded protein is CASSITPGGPRTGELFF.

The V gene is TRBV6-5, the J gene TRBJ1-3; D ambiguous. In germline, CDR1 is MNHEY, CDR2 SVGAGI. The CDR3 extends over 15 amino acids. Trimming took off 5 bases at V and 0 bases at J, with 11 bases between the two ends. The CDR3 nucleotides are TGTGCCAGCAGTCGAGACTCGAGCTCTGGAAACACCATATATTTT. Encoded protein: CASSRDSSSGNTIYF.

The chain carries TRBV6-5 and TRBJ1-2; D remains ambiguous. The germline CDR1 and CDR2 sequences are MNHEY and SVGAGI. The CDR3 is 15 residues long. With 6 bases removed from V and 0 bases from J, the gap between germline ends came to 14 bases. The CDR3: CASRAPTEANYGYTF. CDR3 sequence (DNA): TGTGCCAGCAGGGCCCCCACCGAAGCTAACTATGGCTACACCTTC.

The chain carries TRBV7-9 and TRBJ2-3; 12 bases are shared with TRBD2. J was trimmed by 1 base and V by 5 bases; bases with no gene match: 4. CDR3 length: 16 amino acids. In germline, CDR1 is SEHNR, CDR2 FQNEAQ (reference sequence). Here the CDR3 reads CASSLGLAGRTDTQYF. Written as DNA, the CDR3 is TGTGCCAGCAGCCTGGGACTAGCGGGCCGCACAGATACGCAGTATTTT.

This sequence joins TRBV15 and TRBJ2-7; 9 positions agree with TRBD1. The CDR3 length is 16 residues. Germline V CDR1 and CDR2: LNHNV, YYDKDF (reference sequence). With V trimmed by 1 base and J by 4 bases, 8 bases remained unmatched. The CDR3 nucleotides read TGTGCCACCAGCAGAGGGTCCACAGGGGGCAATTACGAGCAGTACTTC. It translates to CATSRGSTGGNYEQYF.

The J gene is TRBJ1-5, the V gene TRBV27; D might be TRBD1 (6 bases). CDR1 and CDR2 (germline): MNHEY, SMNVEV (reference sequence). The CDR3 length is 15 residues. V was pared by 6 bases and J by 1 base, with 13 bases between. The DNA for the CDR3 is TGTGCCAGCAGCGTACAGGGTAGGAGCAATCAGCCCCAGCATTTT. Residues: CASSVQGRSNQPQHF.

The J gene is TRBJ1-2, the V gene TRBV5-1; 7 bases fit TRBD1. This CDR3 comprises 13 residues. V lost 4 bases, J lost 5 bases, and 5 bases stayed unmatched. CDR1 and CDR2 from the germline V gene are SGHRS and YFSETQ. CDR3 sequence: CASSRDREYGYTF. CDR3 bases: TGCGCCAGCAGCCGGGACAGAGAGTATGGCTACACCTTC.

The genes are TRBV29-1 and TRBJ2-1; 7 nucleotides match TRBD1. The junction had 8 bases not matched to a gene; V was cut back by 7 bases and J by 8 bases. CDR3 length equals 12 residues. CDR1 is SQVTM and CDR2 is ANQGSEA in the germline V gene. The DNA for the CDR3 is TGCAGCGGAGGACAGGTTGGCGATGAGCAGTTCTTC. This sequence encodes CSGGQVGDEQFF.

This chain connects TRBV5-1 to TRBJ2-2, with a possible D match to TRBD1 (6 bases). The CDR3 is made up of 14 amino acids. Looked up from germline, CDR1 is SGHRS and CDR2 is YFSETQ. Trimming left V 4 bases short and J 1 base short, with 8 bases between. CDR3 residues: CASSTGQNTGELFF. CDR3 DNA sequence: TGCGCCAGCAGCACGGGACAGAACACCGGGGAGCTGTTTTTT.

Of note for this clone: Distinct nucleotide sequences in the sample also encode this CDR3. V is TRBV5-1 and J is TRBJ2-7; 9 bases agree with TRBD1. Germline V gene lookup returns CDR1 SGHRS and CDR2 YFSETQ. CDR3 length: 15 amino acids. Trimming cost V 0 bases and J 3 bases; bases outside gene matches: 4. The CDR3 is CASSLGGQGSYEQYF. CDR3 nucleotides: TGCGCCAGCAGCTTGGGGGGACAGGGTAGCTACGAGCAGTACTTC.

The chain carries TRBV6-2 or TRBV6-3 and TRBJ2-1; perhaps TRBD2 as D (8 bases). CDR3 length: 18 residues. V lost 0 bases and J lost 5, with 20 bases in between. The germline V gene encodes CDR1 MNHEY and CDR2 SVGEGT. The DNA for the CDR3 is TGTGCCAGCAGTTACTCGAGAGTCGGGAGGGGGCAAAACAATGAGCAGTTCTTC. It is translated as CASSYSRVGRGQNNEQFF.

The chain combines TRBV7-9 with TRBJ2-5, with 10 bases matching TRBD1. The V gene's germline CDR1 is SEHNR and CDR2 FQNEAQ (reference sequence). The trim removed 1 base at V and 3 bases at J, leaving 8 bases unmatched. The CDR3 length is 17 residues. The CDR3 bases are TGTGCCAGCAGCTTAGGCCAGGGGGACAGGGGAAAAGAGACCCAGTACTTC. Protein: CASSLGQGDRGKETQYF. The full variable domain, completed using reference TRBV7-9 and TRBJ2-5, is DTGVSQNPRHKITKRGQNVTFRCDPISEHNRLYWYRQTLGQGPEFLTYFQNEAQLEKSRLLSDRFSAERPKGSFSTLEIQRTEQGDSAMYLCASSLGQGDRGKETQYFGPGTRLLVL.

The chain is built from TRBV7-2 and TRBJ2-1; D gene unclear. The CDR3 spans 16 residues. With 1 base removed from V and 2 bases from J, the gap between germline ends came to 12 bases. In germline, CDR1 is SGHTA, CDR2 FQGNSA. The CDR3 nucleotides are TGTGCCAGCAGCTTAGGGTCCAGTCAGACCTACAATGAGCAGTTCTTC. Translation: CASSLGSSQTYNEQFF.

V and J are TRBV2 and TRBJ2-7; 7 positions agree with TRBD2. The CDR3 loop spans 14 amino acids. Germline V lookup: CDR1 SNHLY, CDR2 FYNNEI. V lost 4 bases to trimming and J lost 3 bases; unmatched junction nucleotides: 6. CDR3 sequence reads: CASSGSSGVYEQYF. CDR3 nucleotides: TGTGCCAGCAGTGGCTCCAGCGGGGTCTACGAGCAGTACTTC.

The chain recombines TRBV7-3 with TRBJ2-7; 7 bases match TRBD2. V trimming: 8 bases; J trimming: 2 bases; junction bases outside the gene matches: 6. The CDR3 has 13 amino acids. Germline V CDR1 and CDR2: SGHTA, FQGTGA. DNA for the CDR3: TGTGCCAGCGGGTTCGGGGGGACCTACGAGCAGTACTTC. This encodes CASGFGGTYEQYF.

The rearrangement links TRBV29-1 to TRBJ2-1, with TRBD2 matching 7 bases. The CDR3 spans 15 residues. The V gene end was trimmed by 1 base and the J gene end by 4 bases; junction bases not matched to a gene: 7. Germline CDR1 reads SQVTM; CDR2 reads ANQGSEA. The CDR3 sequence is CSVEGLSGSYNEQFF. CDR3 in DNA: TGCAGCGTTGAAGGCCTTAGCGGGTCATACAATGAGCAGTTCTTC.

The rearrangement joins TRBV19 to TRBJ1-1; 8 nucleotides agree with TRBD1. Germline CDR1 and CDR2: LNHDA and SQIVND (reference sequence). The CDR3 length is 16 residues. V trimming: 5 bases; J trimming: 4 bases; junction bases outside the gene matches: 12. CDR3 coding DNA: TGTGCCAGTAGTCCCCGGTCCAGGGGGCAGGGCACTGAAGCTTTCTTT. The encoded protein is CASSPRSRGQGTEAFF.

J is TRBJ2-3 and V is TRBV19; 10 nucleotides agree with TRBD2. CDR3 length equals 13 residues. Trimming took 6 bases from V and 7 from J; bases not matched to a gene: 4. CDR1 is LNHDA, CDR2 SQIVND, per germline (reference sequence). The CDR3 spells CASRPSGGYTQYF. CDR3 sequence (DNA): TGTGCCAGTAGACCTAGCGGGGGCTATACGCAGTATTTT.

The chain employs TRBV29-1 and TRBJ2-7; 7 bases map to TRBD2. J gave up 2 bases and V 2 bases, and 6 bases lay outside the gene matches. The germline V gene has CDR1 SQVTM and CDR2 ANQGSEA. There are 14 residues in the CDR3. The CDR3 sequence: CSVEPGRGAYEQYF. The CDR3 DNA sequence: TGCAGCGTTGAACCGGGACGGGGGGCCTACGAGCAGTACTTC.

The gene calls are TRBV2 and TRBJ1-3; 8 positions match TRBD1. Trimming at V came to 2 bases and at J to 4 bases, leaving 4 bases not matched to a gene. The CDR3 is made up of 15 amino acids. CDR1 and CDR2 (germline): SNHLY, FYNNEI. The CDR3 is CASSEWAGGGNTIYF. The DNA of the CDR3 is TGTGCCAGCAGTGAATGGGCAGGGGGCGGAAACACCATATATTTT.